The 5 T cell receptor beta chains below all came from one sample that was sequenced in a study of early T cells in non-severe SARS-CoV-2 infection. MiXCR, run by TCRdb on the 5' RACE reads, gives a single entry per CDR3 protein. The sample has roughly 64,000 distinct CDR3 sequences, roughly 9% seen once. Sequencing was performed on whole blood, taken at baseline. The receptors were gathered from an adult who was a healthcare worker with PCR-confirmed SARS-CoV-2 infection or an uninfected control (not recorded which).

The table lists this clonotype with a count of one. The chain employs TRBV12-3 or TRBV12-4 and TRBJ1-3, with unresolved D. The V end lost 3 bases, the J end lost 9 bases, and 9 bases lay between the germline ends. This CDR3 region has 12 residues. The CDR3 here is CASSFEGITIYF. CDR3 nucleotide sequence: TGTGCCAGCAGTTTCGAGGGTATCACCATATATTTT.

This clonotype was picked up many times. The rearrangement links TRBV12-3 or TRBV12-4 to TRBJ2-2; 8 positions agree with TRBD2. The V and J ends lost 3 bases and 7 bases, in that order; junction bases with no gene match: 10. The CDR3 is 16 amino acids. CDR3 sequence reads: CASSFDSGTLIGELFF. CDR3 bases: TGTGCCAGCAGTTTCGATAGCGGGACCTTAATCGGGGAGCTGTTTTTT.

Many counts were recorded for this clonotype. The V and J genes are TRBV10-3 and TRBJ1-5; D not resolved. The V and J ends lost 3 bases and 5 bases respectively, with 17 bases between them. Looked up from germline, CDR1 is ENHRY and CDR2 is SYGVKD. The CDR3 loop spans 16 amino acids. The CDR3 reads CAISEAGGGLDQPQHF. CDR3 DNA: TGTGCCATCAGTGAAGCGGGAGGAGGGCTTGATCAGCCCCAGCATTTT.

This clonotype was observed many times. This chain joins TRBV3-2 and TRBJ2-7; TRBD1 was called by the table and not checked on the DNA. TRBV3-2 is labeled a pseudogene. This CDR3 is 11 amino acids long. In nucleotides, the CDR3 is TGTGCCAGCAGGTGGACAGGGCTGCAGTACTTC. Translation gives CASRWTGLQYF.

This clonotype was detected many times. The chain links TRBV2 to TRBJ2-2; 8 nucleotides align to TRBD1. Trimming took 6 bases from V and 1 from J; bases not matched to a gene: 4. The germline CDR1 and CDR2 sequences are SNHLY and FYNNEI. CDR3 length: 15 residues. The CDR3 is CASSSGTGNTGELFF. CDR3 DNA: TGTGCCAGCAGCTCCGGGACAGGGAACACCGGGGAGCTGTTTTTT.